This T cell receptor beta chain was sequenced for a study of CD8+ T cells in alopecia areata. General study findings and limits: Compared with mice, patients displayed less clear TCR sharing, possibly for HLA-related reasons. Sequenced scalp T cells also include alphabeta T cells resident in normal skin. Higher clonality than in normal scalp was seen in lesional scalp, especially alopecia totalis/universalis.

As to this clone: Its antigen is not identified.

Germline loops: CDR1 MDHEN, CDR2 SYDVKM. The V end lost 5 bases, the J end lost 4 bases, and 8 bases lay between the germline ends. The CDR3 totals 12 residues. Isolated RNA was reverse transcribed into cDNA used as the sequencing template. Here immunoSEQ multiplex PCR was the method, and the copy in TCRdb shows in-frame clones only, minus some. The sample shows more than 95,000 clones, approximately 47% of them seen only once. The authors sorted CD4+ and CD8+ T cells from PBMCs. The sequencing input was NKG2D-low CD8+ T cells sorted from blood. The rearrangement links TRBV28 to TRBJ2-5; D is perhaps TRBD1 or TRBD2 (6 bases each). This TCR came from a human donor with alopecia areata. CDR3 protein: CASSPGAETQYF. CDR3 DNA sequence: TGTGCCAGCAGTCCGGGGGCAGAGACCCAGTACTTC.